Shown below are 15 T cell receptor beta chains from a single sample sequenced in a study of response to subunit inactivated influenza vaccine. Each CDR3 protein gets one entry after TCRdb re-called the RT-PCR reads with MiXCR. Altogether fewer than 750,000 distinct CDR3 sequences are present, around 13% being singletons, with the ten largest covering around 10%. Sequences were derived from PBMCs from blood, sampled roughly 12 days after vaccination. The source is a man aged 50 or older who received an inactivated influenza vaccine.

The V call is TRBV29-1, the J call TRBJ2-1, with D unclear. Germline CDR1 and CDR2: SQVTM and ANQGSEA. Trimming shortened V by 7 bases and J by 9 bases, and 16 bases separated the two germline ends. This CDR3 has 12 amino acids. CDR3: CSAIAPGGEQFF. CDR3 DNA sequence: TGCAGCGCCATCGCGCCCGGCGGTGAGCAGTTCTTC.

This clonotype has a count of ten or more. The gene calls are TRBV5-1 and TRBJ1-2, with 8 bases lining up with TRBD1. J gave up 3 bases and V 4 bases, and 11 bases lay outside the gene matches. The CDR3 contains 16 residues. Germline CDR1 is SGHRS and CDR2 is YFSETQ. The CDR3 protein is CASSIRTGIKDYGYTF. CDR3 coding DNA: TGCGCCAGCAGCATACGGACAGGGATAAAAGACTATGGCTACACCTTC.

This chain links TRBV5-4 with TRBJ2-7, with TRBD2 matching over 9 bases. The CDR3 is 15 amino acids. From germline, CDR1 is SGHNT and CDR2 YYREEE (reference sequence). Trimming at V came to 5 bases and at J to 1 base, leaving 7 bases not matched to a gene. The CDR3 reads CASSWASGNSYEQYF. DNA for the CDR3: TGTGCCAGCAGTTGGGCTAGCGGGAATTCCTACGAGCAGTACTTC.

This chain connects TRBV20-1 to TRBJ2-1; 8 positions agree with TRBD2. The CDR3 loop spans 18 amino acids. Germline trimming cut 0 bases from V and 5 bases from J; bases unmatched to any gene: 15. Per the germline V gene, CDR1 is DFQATT and CDR2 is SNEGSKA (reference sequence). The CDR3 nucleotides are TGCAGTGCTAGAGATCTTTTTGGGACTAGTCCGAACCACAATGAGCAGTTCTTC. This codes for CSARDLFGTSPNHNEQFF.

In this sample, this clonotype turned up a few times. The V and J genes are TRBV7-9 and TRBJ2-1; D unclear. The CDR3 length is 14 residues. CDR1 and CDR2 from the germline V gene are SEHNR and FQNEAQ (reference sequence). Deletions cut 0 bases from V and 4 bases from J, with 7 bases between. CDR3 bases: TGTGCCAGCAGCTTAGCGAACGTATACAATGAGCAGTTCTTC. Protein: CASSLANVYNEQFF.

This clonotype came up a few times. The chain carries TRBV20-1 and TRBJ2-7; no reliable D call. There are 11 residues in the CDR3. Trimming took off 6 bases at V and 0 bases at J, with 6 bases between the two ends. The V gene's germline CDR1 is DFQATT and CDR2 SNEGSKA (reference sequence). CDR3 residues: CSAPASYEQYF. As DNA, the CDR3 is TGCAGTGCCCCTGCCTCCTACGAGCAGTACTTC.

V gene TRBV20-1 combines with J gene TRBJ1-5, with 9 bases aligning to TRBD1. The CDR3 extends over 17 amino acids. J was trimmed by 2 bases and V by 1 base; bases with no gene match: 9. From germline, CDR1 is DFQATT and CDR2 SNEGSKA (reference sequence). CDR3 sequence: CSARGGTGSGRNQPQHF. The DNA of the CDR3 is TGCAGTGCTAGAGGGGGGACAGGGAGTGGTCGCAATCAGCCCCAGCATTTT.

V and J are TRBV27 and TRBJ2-1; a possible D gene is TRBD2 (6 bases). Germline V gives CDR1 MNHEY, CDR2 SMNVEV (reference sequence). Trimming took off 6 bases at V and 7 bases at J, with 13 bases between the two ends. CDR3 length: 13 residues. The CDR3 DNA is TGTGCCAGCAGGAGCCTAGCGAGGAATGAGCAGTTCTTC. Translating gives CASRSLARNEQFF.

The chain employs TRBV20-1 and TRBJ2-3; weak D call: TRBD1 (6 bases). This CDR3 comprises 13 residues. With 3 bases removed from V and 2 bases from J, the gap between germline ends came to 9 bases. Germline assignment: CDR1 DFQATT and CDR2 SNEGSKA (reference sequence). The CDR3 coding sequence is TGCAGTGCTAGCCGGACAGTCACAGATACGCAGTATTTT. This translates into CSASRTVTDTQYF.

This clonotype was seen a handful of times. The chain employs TRBV10-3 and TRBJ2-7; no clear D. From germline, CDR1 is ENHRY and CDR2 SYGVKD. The CDR3 is 15 residues long. Trimming took off 3 bases at V and 4 bases at J, with 16 bases between the two ends. The CDR3 bases are TGTGCCATCAGTGAAGGCACTCTTCGAACTTACGAGCAGTACTTC. Its protein product is CAISEGTLRTYEQYF.

This clonotype was observed a handful of times. The rearrangement uses TRBV19 and TRBJ2-4, with 8 bases that match TRBD2. CDR1 LNHDA and CDR2 SQIVND come from the germline V gene (reference sequence). Unmatched junction bases numbered 3, after V lost 6 bases and J lost 2 bases. The CDR3 spans 14 residues. Here the CDR3 DNA reads TGTGCCAGTAGCGCGGGGGGTACCAAAAACATTCAGTACTTC. This gives the protein CASSAGGTKNIQYF. The full variable domain, with the rest looked up from reference TRBV19 and TRBJ2-4, is DGGITQSPKYLFRKEGQNVTLSCEQNLNHDAMYWYRQDPGQGLRLIYYSQIVNDFQKGDIAEGYSVSREKKESFPLTVTSAQKNPTAFYLCASSAGGTKNIQYFGAGTRLSVL.

This clonotype was picked up many times. CDR3 region: CASSFLGSPQDTQYF. The CDR3 DNA follows: TGTGCCAGCAGTTTTCTGGGGTCCCCACAAGATACGCAGTATTTT. J is TRBJ2-3 and V is TRBV12-3 or TRBV12-4, with D unclear. V lost 3 bases to trimming and J lost 5 bases, with 15 bases between them. The CDR3 contains 15 residues.

This clonotype was seen repeatedly, ten times or more. The chain carries TRBV5-1 and TRBJ2-1, with no clear D. Trimming removed 4 bases from V and 0 bases from J, with 11 bases in between. This CDR3 is 15 amino acids long. Germline CDR1 and CDR2: SGHRS and YFSETQ. The CDR3 DNA reads TGCGCCAGCAGCCAACAAGAAAGCTCCTACAATGAGCAGTTCTTC. This codes for CASSQQESSYNEQFF.

In its sample, this clonotype was seen a few times. The CDR3 coding sequence is TGTGCCAGCAGGGCCTCCGGGACAGGACCCTACGAGCAGTACTTC. This gives the protein CASRASGTGPYEQYF. The chain employs TRBV12-3 or TRBV12-4 and TRBJ2-7; 8 nucleotides align to TRBD1. The CDR3 extends over 15 amino acids. The V gene end was trimmed by 6 bases and the J gene end by 2 bases; junction bases not matched to a gene: 9.

This rearrangement joins TRBV4-3 to TRBJ1-6; 7 bases align to TRBD1. This CDR3 comprises 15 residues. V was pared by 5 bases and J by 6 bases, with 7 bases of the junction left unmatched. Germline CDR1 reads LGHNA; CDR2 reads YSLEER. The CDR3 nucleotides are TGCGCCAGCAGCTTTCGGGACAGCTTTAATTCACCCCTCCACTTT. Translating it yields CASSFRDSFNSPLHF.